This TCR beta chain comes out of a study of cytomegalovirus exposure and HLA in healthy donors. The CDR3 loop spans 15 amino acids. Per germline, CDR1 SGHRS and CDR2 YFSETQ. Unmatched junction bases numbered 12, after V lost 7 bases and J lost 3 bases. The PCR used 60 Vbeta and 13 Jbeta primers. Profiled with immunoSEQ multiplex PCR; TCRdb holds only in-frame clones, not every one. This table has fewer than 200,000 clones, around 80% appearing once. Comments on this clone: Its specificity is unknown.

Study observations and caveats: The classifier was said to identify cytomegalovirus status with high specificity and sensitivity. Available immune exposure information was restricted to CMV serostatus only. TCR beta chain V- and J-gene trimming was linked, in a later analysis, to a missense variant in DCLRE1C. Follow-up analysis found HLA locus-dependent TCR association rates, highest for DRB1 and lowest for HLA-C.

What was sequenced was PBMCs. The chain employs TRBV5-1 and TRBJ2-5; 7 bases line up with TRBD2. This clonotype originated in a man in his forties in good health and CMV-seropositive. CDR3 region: CASLSGGRVKETQYF. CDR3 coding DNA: TGCGCCAGCTTATCCGGCGGGAGAGTGAAAGAGACCCAGTACTTC.